The 7 T cell receptor beta chains in this list originate from one sample, sequenced in a study of T cell changes during pregnancy in multiple sclerosis. Measured with immunoSEQ multiplex PCR; TCRdb has only the in-frame clones, and not every one. This table has 25,000 to 30,000 clones, roughly 89% appearing once. The material sequenced was CD4+ T cells from peripheral blood mononuclear cells, taken in the second trimester of pregnancy. The receptors originated from a female donor with multiple sclerosis, enrolled in a pregnancy study.

This clone was detected only once. This rearrangement joins TRBV7-2 to TRBJ1-5; possible D gene TRBD1, 6 bases. In germline, CDR1 is SGHTA, CDR2 FQGNSA. The CDR3 runs 16 residues. The ends were cut back, 5 bases at V and 4 bases at J, with 18 bases in the middle. This CDR3 reads CASSQGQPRVNQPQHF. CDR3 DNA: TGTGCCAGCAGCCAAGGACAGCCCAGGGTAAATCAGCCCCAGCATTTT. Looking up the rest from reference TRBV7-2 and TRBJ1-5 gives the full variable domain: GAGVSQSPSNKVTEKGKDVELRCDPISGHTALYWYRQSLGQGLEFLIYFQGNSAPDKSGLPSDRFSAERTGGSVSTLTIQRTQQEDSAVYLCASSQGQPRVNQPQHFGDGTRLSIL.

The V call is TRBV7-9, the J call TRBJ1-1, with D possibly TRBD1 on 5 matching bases. The ends were cut back, 3 bases at V and 4 bases at J, with 12 bases in the middle. Per germline, CDR1 SEHNR and CDR2 FQNEAQ (reference sequence). CDR3 length equals 14 residues. The CDR3 DNA reads as TGTGCCAGCAGCTTCGCAGGGCAGGGCACTGAAGCTTTCTTT. It codes for CASSFAGQGTEAFF. Looking up the rest from reference TRBV7-9 and TRBJ1-1 gives the full variable domain: DTGVSQNPRHKITKRGQNVTFRCDPISEHNRLYWYRQTLGQGPEFLTYFQNEAQLEKSRLLSDRFSAERPKGSFSTLEIQRTEQGDSAMYLCASSFAGQGTEAFFGQGTRLTVV.

The CDR3 DNA reads TGTGCCAGCAGCTTAGTGTTCGGCGGGCAGTTCTTC. Amino acids: CASSLVFGGQFF. The J gene is TRBJ2-1, the V gene TRBV11-2; D uncertain. Trimming shortened V by 1 base and J by 12 bases, and 10 bases separated the two germline ends. The CDR3 is 12 amino acids. Germline CDR1 is SGHAT and CDR2 is FQNNGV.

The chain has TRBV2 and TRBJ2-5; D is undetermined. V lost 7 bases and J lost 1, with 10 bases in between. This CDR3 is built from 13 residues. In germline, CDR1 is SNHLY, CDR2 FYNNEI. CDR3 protein: CASNERLQETQYF. The DNA of the CDR3 is TGTGCCAGCAACGAGCGCCTCCAAGAGACCCAGTACTTC.

In DNA, the CDR3 is TGCGCCAGCAGCCTTGACCCGGGATTTAGACTGTTTTTT. As protein: CASSLDPGFRLFF. The chain is built from TRBV5-1 and TRBJ1-4; no reliable D call. CDR3 length: 13 residues. Germline V gene data show CDR1 as SGHRS and CDR2 as YFSETQ. The V gene lost 4 bases and the J gene lost 13 bases, with 17 bases spanning the gap.

This clone showed up just once. The rearrangement links TRBV2 to TRBJ1-1; D remains ambiguous. The CDR3 is 12 residues long. Germline V CDR1 and CDR2: SNHLY, FYNNEI. V was pared by 6 bases and J by 3 bases, with 8 bases between. DNA for the CDR3: TGTGCCAGCAGCAACCAGTACACTGAAGCTTTCTTT. This gives the protein CASSNQYTEAFF.

J is TRBJ2-3 and V is TRBV28, with 15 nucleotides matching TRBD2. The J segment lost 2 bases and the V segment lost 6 bases, leaving 3 bases of the junction unmatched. The CDR3 has 16 residues. The germline V gene has CDR1 MDHEN and CDR2 SYDVKM. In DNA, the CDR3 is TGTGCCAGCAGGGGGACTAGCGGGGGGTCCACAGATACGCAGTATTTT. Encoded protein: CASRGTSGGSTDTQYF.